This T cell receptor (beta chain) was obtained from a study of identical twins. The V gene lost 4 bases and the J gene lost 5 bases, with 20 bases spanning the gap. The germline V gene has CDR1 SQVTM and CDR2 ANQGSEA. The CDR3 is made up of 16 amino acids. Everyone who donated was a healthy Caucasian. TCRdb itself ran the 5' RACE reads through MiXCR, one entry per CDR3 protein. The sample yields 310,000 or so distinct CDR3 sequences, roughly 9.8% seen once. These data were also reused for a study on yellow fever vaccine responses in identical twins. That work contributes: Twins reportedly showed a vaccine T cell response that seemed partly convergent and partly personalized.

The sample consisted of CD8+ T cells sorted from blood. This rearrangement joins TRBV29-1 to TRBJ2-2; TRBD2 might be the D (6 bases). The receptor comes from a woman aged 18-29 years in good health. The CDR3 bases are TGCAGCGTTGGCTCCGTGGAGGGATTAGATACCGGGGAGCTGTTTTTT. Its translation: CSVGSVEGLDTGELFF.